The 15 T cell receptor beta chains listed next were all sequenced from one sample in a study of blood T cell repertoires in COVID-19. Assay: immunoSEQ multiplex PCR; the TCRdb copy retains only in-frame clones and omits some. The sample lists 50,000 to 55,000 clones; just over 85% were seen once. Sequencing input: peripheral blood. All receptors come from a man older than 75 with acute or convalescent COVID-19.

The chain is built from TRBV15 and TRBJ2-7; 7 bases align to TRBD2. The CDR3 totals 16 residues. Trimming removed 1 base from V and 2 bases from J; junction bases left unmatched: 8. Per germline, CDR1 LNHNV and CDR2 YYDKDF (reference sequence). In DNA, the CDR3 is TGTGCCACCAGCAGAGGGAAAAGACTAGCCACCTACGAGCAGTACTTC. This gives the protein CATSRGKRLATYEQYF. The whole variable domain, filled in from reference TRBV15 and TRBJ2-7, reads DAMVIQNPRYQVTQFGKPVTLSCSQTLNHNVMYWYQQKSSQAPKLLFHYYDKDFNNEADTPDNFQSRRPNTSFCFLDIRSPGLGDTAMYLCATSRGKRLATYEQYFGPGTRLTVT.

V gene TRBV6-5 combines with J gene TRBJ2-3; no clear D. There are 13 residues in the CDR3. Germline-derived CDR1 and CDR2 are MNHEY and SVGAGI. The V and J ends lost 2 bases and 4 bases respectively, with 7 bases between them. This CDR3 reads CASSYGPPDTQYF. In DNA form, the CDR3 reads TGTGCCAGCAGTTACGGGCCCCCAGATACGCAGTATTTT.

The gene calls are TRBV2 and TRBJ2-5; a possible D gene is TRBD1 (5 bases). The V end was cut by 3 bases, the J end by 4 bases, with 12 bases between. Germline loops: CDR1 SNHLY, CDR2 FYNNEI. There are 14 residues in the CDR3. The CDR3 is CASSDRVVGETQYF. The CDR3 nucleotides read TGTGCCAGCAGTGACAGGGTAGTAGGAGAGACCCAGTACTTC.

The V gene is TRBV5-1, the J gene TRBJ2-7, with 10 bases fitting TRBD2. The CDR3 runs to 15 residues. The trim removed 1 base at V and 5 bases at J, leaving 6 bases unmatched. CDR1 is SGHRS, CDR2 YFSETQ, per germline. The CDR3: CASSLRLAGVDEQYF. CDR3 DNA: TGCGCCAGCAGCTTGCGGCTAGCGGGGGTTGACGAGCAGTACTTC.

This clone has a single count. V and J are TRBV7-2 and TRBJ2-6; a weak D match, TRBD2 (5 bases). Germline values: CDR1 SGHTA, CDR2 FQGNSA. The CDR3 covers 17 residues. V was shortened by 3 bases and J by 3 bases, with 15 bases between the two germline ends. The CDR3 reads CASSFAGVRSGANVLTF. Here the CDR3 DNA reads TGTGCCAGCAGCTTCGCCGGGGTAAGGAGTGGGGCCAACGTCCTGACTTTC.

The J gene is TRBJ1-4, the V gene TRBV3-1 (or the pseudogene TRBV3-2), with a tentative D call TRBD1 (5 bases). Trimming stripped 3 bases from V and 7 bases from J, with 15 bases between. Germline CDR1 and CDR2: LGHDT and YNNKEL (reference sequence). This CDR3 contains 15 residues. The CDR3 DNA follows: TGTGCCAGCAGCCAGGCCGGCCTGGGGCGTGAAAAACTGTTTTTT. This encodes CASSQAGLGREKLFF.

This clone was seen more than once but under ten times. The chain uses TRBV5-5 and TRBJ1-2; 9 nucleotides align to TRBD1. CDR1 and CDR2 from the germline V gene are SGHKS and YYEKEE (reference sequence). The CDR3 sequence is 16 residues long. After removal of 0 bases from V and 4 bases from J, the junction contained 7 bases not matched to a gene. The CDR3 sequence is CASSLVNRGQGYGYTF. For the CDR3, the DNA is TGTGCCAGCAGCTTGGTCAACAGGGGGCAGGGCTATGGCTACACCTTC.

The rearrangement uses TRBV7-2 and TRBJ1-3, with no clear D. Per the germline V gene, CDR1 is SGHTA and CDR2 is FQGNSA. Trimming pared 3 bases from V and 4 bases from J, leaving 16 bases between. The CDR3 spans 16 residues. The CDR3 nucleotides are TGTGCCAGCAGCTTCCTTAGCCTGGGCGGGGGAAACACCATATATTTT. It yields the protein CASSFLSLGGGNTIYF. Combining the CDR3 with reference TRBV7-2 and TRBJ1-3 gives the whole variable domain GAGVSQSPSNKVTEKGKDVELRCDPISGHTALYWYRQSLGQGLEFLIYFQGNSAPDKSGLPSDRFSAERTGGSVSTLTIQRTQQEDSAVYLCASSFLSLGGGNTIYFGEGSWLTVV.

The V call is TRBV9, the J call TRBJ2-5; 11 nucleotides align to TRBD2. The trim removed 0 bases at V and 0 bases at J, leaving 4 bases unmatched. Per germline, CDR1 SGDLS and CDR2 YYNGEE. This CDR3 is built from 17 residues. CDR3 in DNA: TGTGCCAGCAGCGTAGCTCTAGCGGGGGGTAACCAAGAGACCCAGTACTTC. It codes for CASSVALAGGNQETQYF.

CDR3 in amino acids: CASSLERDRHEQYF. For the CDR3, the DNA is TGTGCCAGCAGCTTAGAGAGGGACAGGCACGAGCAGTACTTC. This chain links TRBV11-2 with TRBJ2-7; 8 positions match TRBD1. The CDR3 covers 14 residues. The germline gives CDR1 SGHAT, CDR2 FQNNGV. Trimming took 0 bases from V and 5 from J; bases not matched to a gene: 3. The full variable domain, its missing parts supplied by reference TRBV11-2 and TRBJ2-7, is EAGVAQSPRYKIIEKRQSVAFWCNPISGHATLYWYQQILGQGPKLLIQFQNNGVVDDSQLPKDRFSAERLKGVDSTLKIQPAKLEDSAVYLCASSLERDRHEQYFGPGTRLTVT.

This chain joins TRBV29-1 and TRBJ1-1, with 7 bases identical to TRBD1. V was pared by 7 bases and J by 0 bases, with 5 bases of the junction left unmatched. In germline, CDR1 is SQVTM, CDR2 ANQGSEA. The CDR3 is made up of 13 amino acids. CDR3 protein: CSARQGMNTEAFF. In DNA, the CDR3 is TGCAGCGCGCGACAGGGAATGAACACTGAAGCTTTCTTT.

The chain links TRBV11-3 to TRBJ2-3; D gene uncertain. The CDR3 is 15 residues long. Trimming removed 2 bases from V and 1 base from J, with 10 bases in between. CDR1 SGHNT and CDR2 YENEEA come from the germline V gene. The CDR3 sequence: CASSLNKLGTDTQYF. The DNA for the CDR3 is TGTGCCAGCAGCTTAAATAAGCTGGGCACAGATACGCAGTATTTT.

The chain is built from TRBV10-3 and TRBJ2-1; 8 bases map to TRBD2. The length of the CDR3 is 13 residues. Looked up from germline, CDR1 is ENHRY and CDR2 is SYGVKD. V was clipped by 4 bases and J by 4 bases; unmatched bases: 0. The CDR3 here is CAISASGYNEQFF. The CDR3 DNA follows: TGTGCCATCAGTGCTAGCGGGTACAATGAGCAGTTCTTC.

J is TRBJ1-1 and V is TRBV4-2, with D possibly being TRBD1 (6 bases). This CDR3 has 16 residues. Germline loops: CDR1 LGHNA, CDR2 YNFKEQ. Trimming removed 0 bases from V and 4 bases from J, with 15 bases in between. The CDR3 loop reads CASSQDVGAASTEAFF. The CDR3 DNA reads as TGTGCCAGCAGCCAAGATGTGGGGGCCGCGTCCACTGAAGCTTTCTTT.

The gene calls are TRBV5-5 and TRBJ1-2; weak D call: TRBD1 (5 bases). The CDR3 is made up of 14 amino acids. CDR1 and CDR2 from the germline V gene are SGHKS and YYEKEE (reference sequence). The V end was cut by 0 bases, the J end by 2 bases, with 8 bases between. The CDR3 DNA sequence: TGTGCCAGCAGCTTGGACGGGGGGAACTATGGCTACACCTTC. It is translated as CASSLDGGNYGYTF.